The rows below give T cell receptor beta chains drawn from one sample of a study of control samples from healthy donors and cancer patients. Only in-frame clones appear in the TCRdb table, and some are missing; sequencing was by immunoSEQ multiplex PCR. Of fewer than 100,000 clones listed, around nine tenths are singletons. Source material: blood. These receptors were taken from a woman between 50 and 59 years old in good health. CDR3s include the opening cysteine and the closing phenylalanine or tryptophan. A D gene is named only where the DNA matches it firmly. Rows give clone size only sometimes, using once, few, many, or a class for an expanded clone.

.	TRBJ1-1	.	TRBV5-1	CASSPTRGDTEAFF	TGCGCCAGCAGCCCGACTAGGGGGGACACTGAAGCTTTCTTT
TRBD1	TRBJ1-1	once	TRBV5-1	CASSRGQGIPLRAFF	TGCGCCAGCAGCCGAGGACAGGGAATTCCTTTGCGGGCTTTCTTT
.	TRBJ1-2	.	TRBV5-5	CASSLGRGSNYGYTF	TGTGCCAGCAGCTTGGGTCGGGGTTCTAACTATGGCTACACCTTC
.	TRBJ1-1	.	TRBV4-2	CASSQDLYGTEAFF	TGTGCCAGCAGCCAAGATCTATATGGGACTGAAGCTTTCTTT
.	TRBJ2-6	once	TRBV5-8	CASSPLSGANVLTF	TGTGCCAGCAGCCCGCTGTCTGGGGCCAACGTCCTGACTTTC
TRBD1	TRBJ1-2	.	TRBV7-8	CASSLEYRDSYGYTF	TGTGCCAGCAGCTTAGAATACAGGGACAGCTATGGCTACACCTTC
TRBD1	TRBJ2-3	.	TRBV9	CASSAWTGNTDTQYF	TGTGCCAGCAGCGCCTGGACAGGGAACACAGATACGCAGTATTTT
TRBD1	TRBJ1-2	.	TRBV18	CASSPGQSLDGYTF	TGTGCCAGCTCACCGGGACAGTCCCTCGATGGCTACACCTTC
.	TRBJ1-5	.	TRBV7-2	CASSDQGQPQHF	TGTGCCAGCAGCGACCAGGGTCAGCCCCAGCATTTT
.	TRBJ2-1	.	TRBV5-6	CASSLVLSPTLYNNEQFF	TGTGCCAGCAGCTTGGTTCTGTCTCCCACCCTTTATAACAATGAGCAGTTCTTC
.	TRBJ2-1	.	TRBV7-9	CASSLDASTEFF	TGTGCCAGCAGCTTAGACGCCAGTACGGAGTTCTTC
.	TRBJ1-3	.	TRBV28	CASIASSGNTIYF	TGTGCCAGCATAGCTAGCTCTGGAAACACCATATATTTT
.	TRBJ2-1	few	TRBV19	CASSKTSGDNEQFF	TGTGCCAGTAGTAAAACCTCCGGAGACAATGAGCAGTTCTTC
.	TRBJ2-7	.	TRBV9	CASSSGDNSYEQYF	TGTGCCAGCAGCTCTGGGGACAACTCCTACGAGCAGTACTTC
.	TRBJ1-4	.	TRBV4-1	CASSPLGGTGEKLFF	TGCGCCAGCAGCCCCCTCGGCGGGACGGGTGAAAAACTGTTTTTT
.	TRBJ2-7	.	TRBV5-1	CASSGNYEQYF	TGCGCCAGCAGCGGTAACTACGAGCAGTACTTC
TRBD1	TRBJ1-5	.	TRBV2	CASGVNRGHNRSNQPQHF	TGTGCCAGCGGGGTAAATAGGGGGCATAATAGGAGCAATCAGCCCCAGCATTTT
.	TRBJ1-1	.	TRBV19	CASKQGNTEAFF	TGTGCCAGTAAACAGGGGAACACTGAAGCTTTCTTT
.	TRBJ1-5	.	TRBV3-1/TRBV3-2	CASSPGVRYSNQPQHF	TGTGCCAGCAGCCCAGGGGTTCGATATAGCAATCAGCCCCAGCATTTT
.	TRBJ1-5	.	TRBV5-1	CASSLFNQPQHF	TGCGCCAGCAGCCTATTCAATCAGCCCCAGCATTTT
.	TRBJ2-1	.	TRBV4-1	CASSQDHSVYNEQFF	TGCGCCAGCAGCCAAGATCACTCAGTTTACAATGAGCAGTTCTTC
.	TRBJ2-3	.	TRBV11-3	CASSAGRHPTDTQYF	TGTGCCAGCAGCGCAGGGAGGCACCCCACAGATACGCAGTATTTT
.	TRBJ2-7	once	TRBV11-2	CASSEDRVSSYEQYF	TGTGCCAGCAGCGAAGACAGAGTCAGCTCCTACGAGCAGTACTTC
.	TRBJ2-7	.	TRBV3-1/TRBV3-2	CASSQEGIDYEQYF	TGTGCCAGCAGCCAGGAAGGGATAGATTACGAGCAGTACTTC
.	TRBJ1-2	.	TRBV5-4	CASSNPVRYGYTF	TGTGCCAGCAGCAACCCGGTCCGCTATGGCTACACCTTC
.	TRBJ1-3	.	TRBV3-1/TRBV3-2	CASSMAGGSWLSGNTIYF	TGTGCCAGCAGCATGGCCGGCGGCAGTTGGCTCTCTGGAAACACCATATATTTT
.	TRBJ1-1	.	TRBV3-1/TRBV3-2	CASSQEVLGGQNTEAFF	TGTGCCAGCAGCCAAGAGGTTTTAGGCGGCCAGAACACTGAAGCTTTCTTT
TRBD1	TRBJ1-2	once	TRBV10-3	CAIREDRGHYGYTF	TGTGCCATCAGGGAGGACAGGGGGCACTATGGCTACACCTTC
.	TRBJ1-3	.	TRBV30	CALRLDGNTIYF	TGTGCCTTACGTTTGGATGGAAACACCATATATTTT
.	TRBJ2-7	.	TRBV10-3	CAISEAYEQYF	TGTGCCATCAGTGAGGCCTACGAGCAGTACTTC
TRBD1	TRBJ1-3	.	TRBV5-1	CASTSTGGGNTIYF	TGCGCCAGCACCTCGACAGGGGGAGGAAACACCATATATTTT
.	TRBJ2-5	.	TRBV6-5	CASRTGPGETQYF	TGTGCCAGCAGAACCGGACCTGGGGAGACCCAGTACTTC
.	TRBJ2-4	.	TRBV2	CASSEGQVLAKNIQYF	TGTGCCAGCAGTGAAGGGCAGGTACTAGCCAAAAACATTCAGTACTTC
TRBD1	TRBJ2-7	.	TRBV6-5	CASSYSTQGASYEQYF	TGTGCCAGCAGTTACTCGACACAGGGGGCTTCCTACGAGCAGTACTTC
TRBD2	TRBJ2-7	once	TRBV18	CASSPLSGETYEQYF	TGTGCCAGCTCACCACTTAGCGGGGAGACATACGAGCAGTACTTC
.	TRBJ1-6	.	TRBV7-2	CASSLGNSPLHF	TGTGCCAGCAGCTTAGGGAATTCACCCCTCCACTTT
.	TRBJ2-1	.	TRBV6-5	CASSFRALGEQFF	TGTGCCAGCAGTTTCCGGGCCCTAGGGGAGCAGTTCTTC
.	TRBJ1-5	few	TRBV30	CAWSFGGNQPQHF	TGTGCCTGGAGTTTTGGGGGGAATCAGCCCCAGCATTTT
.	TRBJ1-2	.	TRBV7-9	CASSYRDEHGYTF	TGTGCCAGCAGTTACAGGGACGAACATGGCTACACCTTC
.	TRBJ1-2	.	TRBV30	CAWRWTGTEAYGYTF	TGTGCCTGGAGGTGGACCGGGACGGAAGCCTATGGCTACACCTTC
.	TRBJ2-7	once	TRBV3-1/TRBV3-2	CASSQFDRGYEQYF	TGTGCCAGCAGCCAATTCGACAGAGGCTACGAGCAGTACTTC
.	TRBJ1-1	.	TRBV30	CAWSPTGFLAFF	TGTGCCTGGAGTCCTACAGGTTTTTTGGCTTTCTTT
.	TRBJ1-2	few	TRBV19	CASSKDTGRGYTF	TGTGCCAGTAGTAAAGATACAGGGAGAGGCTACACCTTC
.	TRBJ2-3	.	TRBV15	CATSFSTDTQYF	TGTGCCACCAGCTTTAGCACAGATACGCAGTATTTT
.	TRBJ2-1	.	TRBV19	CASSIDLEATSPFF	TGTGCCAGTAGTATAGATCTTGAGGCAACCTCCCCGTTCTTC
.	TRBJ1-2	.	TRBV5-4	CASSLTGSAGYTF	TGTGCCAGCAGTTTAACAGGTTCTGCTGGCTACACCTTC
.	TRBJ1-1	.	TRBV5-1	CASSLDPLNTEAFF	TGCGCCAGCAGCTTGGACCCTCTGAACACTGAAGCTTTCTTT
.	TRBJ1-2	.	TRBV6-6	CASTWDGYGYTF	TGTGCCAGCACCTGGGACGGTTATGGCTACACCTTC
.	TRBJ1-5	.	TRBV18	CASSPAFRGAGQPQHF	TGTGCCAGCTCACCAGCTTTCAGGGGCGCGGGTCAGCCCCAGCATTTT
TRBD1	TRBJ1-6	.	TRBV25-1	CASSGLDRDGSPLHF	TGTGCCAGCAGTGGATTAGACAGGGACGGTTCACCCCTCCACTTT
TRBD2	TRBJ2-7	.	TRBV12-5	CASRRDAGDEQYF	TGTGCTAGTAGAAGGGACGCGGGAGACGAGCAGTACTTC
.	TRBJ1-1	.	TRBV19	CASLDFDFRTEAFF	TGTGCCAGTCTTGACTTTGACTTTCGCACTGAAGCTTTCTTT